These 21 T cell receptor beta chains were all obtained from the same sample, sequenced in a study of T-cell memory formation after mild COVID-19. TCRdb passed the 5' RACE reads through MiXCR, listing each CDR3 protein once. Here the sample spans about 360,000 distinct CDR3 sequences, under 15% being singletons. Sequenced input: PBMCs or a T cell subset sorted from them (not recorded which). The receptors derive from a young man who had mild COVID-19 (a few samples of this study predate the infection). Cell type and time point are not known.

The chain recombines TRBV6-5 with TRBJ2-2, with D possibly matching TRBD1 (6 bases). The germline V gene encodes CDR1 MNHEY and CDR2 SVGAGI. Trimming pared 6 bases from V and 5 bases from J, leaving 25 bases between. This CDR3 spans 18 amino acids. The CDR3 loop reads CASSHTSQGKRSTGELFF. The DNA of the CDR3 is TGTGCCAGCAGCCACACCTCACAGGGCAAGAGGAGTACCGGGGAGCTGTTTTTT.

There are a few counts of this clonotype. The chain has TRBV28 and TRBJ1-2; 7 positions agree with TRBD1. Germline V gene sequence: CDR1 MDHEN, CDR2 SYDVKM. The CDR3 runs to 13 residues. V lost 3 bases, J lost 4 bases, and 2 bases stayed unmatched. The CDR3 nucleotides are TGTGCCAGCAGTTTCAGGGGGAGCTATGGCTACACCTTC. It encodes CASSFRGSYGYTF.

This clonotype has more than one count but fewer than ten. The chain uses TRBV12-3 or TRBV12-4 and TRBJ2-2; D unclear. CDR3 size: 17 residues. V lost 1 base to trimming and J lost 0 bases, with 12 bases between them. The CDR3 nucleotides read TGTGCCAGCAGTTTAGAGCTACGGGCACCGAACACCGGGGAGCTGTTTTTT. This encodes CASSLELRAPNTGELFF.

Concerning this clonotype: The junction shows a germline mismatch at one end, possibly a read error. The chain joins TRBV18 to TRBJ2-3, with 9 positions matching TRBD2. The CDR3 spans 17 residues. Germline CDR1 KGHSH, CDR2 LQKENI. The CDR3 reads CASSPPSGGIAGGTQYF. For the CDR3, the DNA is TGTGCCAGCTCCCCACCCAGCGGGGGGATAGCCGGGGGTACGCAGTATTTT.

CDR3 region: CSAAGTAYGYTF. Here the CDR3 DNA reads TGCAGTGCTGCCGGGACAGCCTATGGCTACACCTTC. The chain has TRBV20-1 and TRBJ1-2; 7 bases are a match to TRBD1. The junction had 4 bases not matched to a gene; V was cut back by 5 bases and J by 4 bases. Germline CDR1 and CDR2: DFQATT and SNEGSKA (reference sequence). The CDR3 is made up of 12 amino acids.

The chain couples TRBV6-2 or TRBV6-3 to TRBJ1-1; D possibly corresponds to TRBD1 (5 bases). This CDR3 comprises 12 residues. Germline CDR1 and CDR2: MNHEY and SVGEGT. Trimming pared 7 bases from V and 5 bases from J, leaving 11 bases between. CDR3 loop: CASTEGLTEAFF. Here the CDR3 DNA reads TGTGCCAGCACCGAGGGGCTAACTGAAGCTTTCTTT.

This clonotype was seen at least ten times. The J gene is TRBJ2-1, the V gene TRBV6-4; the D gene is possibly TRBD2 (5 bases). The CDR3 runs 13 residues. Germline V gene sequence: CDR1 MRHNA, CDR2 SNTAGT. Deletions cut 4 bases from V and 4 bases from J, with 8 bases between. Written as DNA, the CDR3 is TGTGCCAGCAGTGTCGGGGATTACAATGAGCAGTTCTTC. Translated, it gives CASSVGDYNEQFF.

The chain recombines TRBV2 with TRBJ1-5; D remains unclear. V lost 6 bases and J 4 bases, leaving 4 bases between the germline ends. CDR3 length: 11 residues. Germline CDR1 SNHLY, CDR2 FYNNEI. CDR3 sequence (DNA): TGTGCCAGCAGGGAAAATCAGCCCCAGCATTTT. Its translation is CASRENQPQHF.

The rearrangement joins TRBV20-1 to TRBJ1-2, with D possibly matching TRBD1 (5 bases). V lost 6 bases to trimming and J lost 5 bases, with 16 bases between them. The CDR3 contains 13 residues. Germline CDR1 is DFQATT and CDR2 is SNEGSKA (reference sequence). CDR3 region: CSAAVNPGYGYTF. The CDR3 region has the DNA TGCAGTGCCGCAGTGAATCCAGGGTATGGCTACACCTTC.

V usage is TRBV7-9 and J usage is TRBJ1-2, with a possible D match to TRBD1 (5 bases). The CDR3 covers 14 residues. The germline V gene encodes CDR1 SEHNR and CDR2 FQNEAQ (reference sequence). Between the trimmed V and J ends, which lost 0 bases and 6 bases, there was a span of 11 bases. The CDR3 sequence is CASSLAWDGNGYTF. The CDR3 coding sequence is TGTGCCAGCAGCTTAGCCTGGGACGGAAATGGCTACACCTTC.

This clonotype was found a few times. The gene calls are TRBV20-1 and TRBJ1-2; D is perhaps TRBD1 (5 bases). V was clipped by 3 bases and J by 8 bases, with 10 bases between them. Germline-derived CDR1 and CDR2 are DFQATT and SNEGSKA (reference sequence). The CDR3 loop spans 11 amino acids. The CDR3 sequence is CSASTQGGYTF. The CDR3 coding sequence is TGCAGTGCTAGTACCCAGGGCGGCTACACCTTC.

This clonotype showed up just once. J is TRBJ2-6 and V is TRBV5-1; D is undetermined. The germline V and J ends were trimmed by 0 bases and 5 bases, with 6 bases remaining between them. The germline V gene has CDR1 SGHRS and CDR2 YFSETQ. CDR3 length: 14 amino acids. The CDR3: CASSLDSWANVLTF. DNA for the CDR3: TGCGCCAGCAGCTTGGATTCTTGGGCCAACGTCCTGACTTTC. The full variable domain, its missing parts supplied by reference TRBV5-1 and TRBJ2-6, is KAGVTQTPRYLIKTRGQQVTLSCSPISGHRSVSWYQQTPGQGLQFLFEYFSETQRNKGNFPGRFSGRQFSNSRSEMNVSTLELGDSALYLCASSLDSWANVLTFGAGSRLTVL.

This clonotype has more than one count but fewer than ten. The V call is TRBV5-6, the J call TRBJ2-5; maybe TRBD2 (5 bases). Germline values: CDR1 SGHDT, CDR2 YYEEEE. The CDR3 runs to 13 residues. Trimming left V 3 bases short and J 10 bases short, with 16 bases between. The CDR3 region is CASSSRLVGDQYF. The CDR3 DNA is TGTGCCAGCAGCTCCCGGCTCGTCGGGGACCAGTACTTC.

V usage is TRBV27 and J usage is TRBJ1-2, with no clear D. CDR1 and CDR2 (germline): MNHEY, SMNVEV (reference sequence). V was shortened by 5 bases and J by 8 bases, with 18 bases between the two germline ends. This CDR3 spans 14 amino acids. The chain's CDR3 is CASSPKPYRGGYTF. CDR3 coding DNA: TGTGCCAGCAGTCCGAAGCCCTACAGAGGGGGCTACACCTTC.

This clonotype showed up just a few times. The chain links TRBV20-1 to TRBJ2-3; 8 bases fit TRBD1. This CDR3 comprises 14 residues. The V and J ends lost 6 bases and 3 bases, in that order; junction bases with no gene match: 8. Germline-derived CDR1 and CDR2 are DFQATT and SNEGSKA (reference sequence). CDR3 in amino acids: CSAQGAGPTDTQYF. As DNA, the CDR3 is TGCAGTGCCCAGGGGGCAGGGCCAACAGATACGCAGTATTTT.

In this sample, this clonotype turned up a few times. The chain uses TRBV7-9 and TRBJ1-5, with a tentative D call TRBD1 (5 bases). Between the trimmed V and J ends, which lost 5 bases and 4 bases, there was a span of 9 bases. CDR3 size: 13 residues. Germline CDR1 is SEHNR and CDR2 is FQNEAQ (reference sequence). The CDR3 sequence: CASSEQENQPQHF. The CDR3 DNA reads TGTGCCAGCAGCGAACAGGAAAATCAGCCCCAGCATTTT.

The chain uses TRBV5-1 and TRBJ1-1, with D perhaps matching TRBD1 (5 bases). The CDR3 is 14 amino acids. The V end was cut by 4 bases, the J end by 4 bases, with 14 bases between. CDR1 and CDR2 (germline): SGHRS, YFSETQ. The CDR3 protein is CASSLGVGGTEAFF. Written as DNA, the CDR3 is TGCGCCAGCAGCCTAGGGGTTGGGGGCACTGAAGCTTTCTTT. Filled out from reference TRBV5-1 and TRBJ1-1, the complete variable domain reads KAGVTQTPRYLIKTRGQQVTLSCSPISGHRSVSWYQQTPGQGLQFLFEYFSETQRNKGNFPGRFSGRQFSNSRSEMNVSTLELGDSALYLCASSLGVGGTEAFFGQGTRLTVV.

In this sample, this clonotype turned up many times. One end of the junction does not line up with germline, which may come from a read error. The chain combines TRBV7-7 with TRBJ2-5, with 7 bases identical to TRBD1. Germline CDR1 is SSHAT and CDR2 is FNYEAQ (reference sequence). The CDR3 spans 14 residues. DNA of the CDR3: TGTGCTAGCAGCTTCTTAGGGGGCCGAGAGACCCAGTACTTC. Translation: CASSFLGGRETQYF.

This clonotype was detected ten times or more. The chain recombines TRBV5-1 with TRBJ1-3; 7 positions match TRBD1. CDR3 length: 16 residues. V gave up 0 bases and J gave up 3 bases; unmatched junction bases: 6. Germline V CDR1 and CDR2: SGHRS, YFSETQ. The chain's CDR3 is CASSLGQGVIGNTIYF. DNA of the CDR3: TGCGCCAGCAGCTTGGGACAGGGAGTAATTGGAAACACCATATATTTT.

The chain joins TRBV7-2 to TRBJ2-3; D unresolved. V dropped 4 bases and J dropped 1 base, with 6 bases sitting between them. CDR3 length: 13 residues. In germline, CDR1 is SGHTA, CDR2 FQGNSA. CDR3 loop: CASSSWGTDTQYF. CDR3 sequence (DNA): TGTGCCAGCAGCTCTTGGGGCACAGATACGCAGTATTTT.

This clonotype appeared many times. The chain joins TRBV5-6 to TRBJ2-1, with D perhaps TRBD1 (6 bases). The CDR3 is made up of 13 amino acids. The germline CDR1 and CDR2 sequences are SGHDT and YYEEEE. V was trimmed by 2 bases and J by 4 bases, leaving 7 bases between them. The CDR3, as DNA: TGTGCCAGCAGCTTCGGACAGTACAATGAGCAGTTCTTC. It is translated as CASSFGQYNEQFF.